At least ten counts were recorded for the clone carrying this TCR beta chain. The source of the sample is a study of early T cells in non-severe SARS-CoV-2 infection. The wider study: Chains were not paired, and sequencing was done on bulk RNA from unsorted whole blood.

Attached unique molecular identifiers marked individual cDNA molecules. TCRdb processed the 5' RACE reads anew with MiXCR; each CDR3 protein has one entry. Of tens of thousands of distinct CDR3 sequences in the sample, around 6% were seen once. The clonotype originates from an adult who was a healthcare worker with PCR-confirmed SARS-CoV-2 infection or an uninfected control (not recorded which). The sequenced material came from whole blood.

Here the CDR3 DNA reads TGTGCCATCAGCCCCCAGGGACTAATGAACACTGAAGCTTTCTTT. Translated, it gives CAISPQGLMNTEAFF. This chain connects TRBV10-3 to TRBJ1-1; a possible D gene is TRBD1 (5 bases). Germline CDR1 and CDR2: ENHRY and SYGVKD. This CDR3 is 15 amino acids long. The germline V and J ends were trimmed by 6 bases and 0 bases, with 14 bases remaining between them.